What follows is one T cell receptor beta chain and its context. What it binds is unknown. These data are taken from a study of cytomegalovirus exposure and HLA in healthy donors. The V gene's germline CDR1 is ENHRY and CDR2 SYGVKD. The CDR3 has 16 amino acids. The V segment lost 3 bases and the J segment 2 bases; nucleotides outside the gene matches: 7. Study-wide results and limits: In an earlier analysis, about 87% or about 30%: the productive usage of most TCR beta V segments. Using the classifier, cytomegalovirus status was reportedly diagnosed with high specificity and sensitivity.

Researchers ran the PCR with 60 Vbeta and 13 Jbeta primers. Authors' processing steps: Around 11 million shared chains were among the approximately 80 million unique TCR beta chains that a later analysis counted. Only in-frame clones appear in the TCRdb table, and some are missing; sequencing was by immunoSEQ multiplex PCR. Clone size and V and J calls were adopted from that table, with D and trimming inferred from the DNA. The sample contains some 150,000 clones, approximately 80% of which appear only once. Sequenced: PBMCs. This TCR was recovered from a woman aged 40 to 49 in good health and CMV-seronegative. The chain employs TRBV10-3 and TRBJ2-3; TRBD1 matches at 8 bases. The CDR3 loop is CAISDVDRVLTDTQYF. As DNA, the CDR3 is TGTGCCATCAGTGACGTGGACAGGGTCCTCACAGATACGCAGTATTTT.